There are a few counts of the clone carrying this TCR beta chain. The CDR3 loop spans 13 amino acids. Germline lookup yields CDR1 LNHDA and CDR2 SQIVND (reference sequence). Trimming cost V 5 bases and J 6 bases, with 14 bases left between them. Repertoires were generated with immunoSEQ multiplex PCR, while TCRdb's copy carries only in-frame clones and drops some. This table holds over 45,000 clones, roughly 87% found once. This entry belongs to a study of blood T cell repertoires in COVID-19. This chain connects TRBV19 to TRBJ2-7; a possible D gene is TRBD2 (6 bases). This receptor was taken from a man aged 40-50 years with COVID-19, enrolled during active disease. Sequencing input: peripheral blood. As DNA, the CDR3 is TGTGCCAGTAGTGAACTCGGGACTGGCGAGCAGTACTTC. Its translation is CASSELGTGEQYF.